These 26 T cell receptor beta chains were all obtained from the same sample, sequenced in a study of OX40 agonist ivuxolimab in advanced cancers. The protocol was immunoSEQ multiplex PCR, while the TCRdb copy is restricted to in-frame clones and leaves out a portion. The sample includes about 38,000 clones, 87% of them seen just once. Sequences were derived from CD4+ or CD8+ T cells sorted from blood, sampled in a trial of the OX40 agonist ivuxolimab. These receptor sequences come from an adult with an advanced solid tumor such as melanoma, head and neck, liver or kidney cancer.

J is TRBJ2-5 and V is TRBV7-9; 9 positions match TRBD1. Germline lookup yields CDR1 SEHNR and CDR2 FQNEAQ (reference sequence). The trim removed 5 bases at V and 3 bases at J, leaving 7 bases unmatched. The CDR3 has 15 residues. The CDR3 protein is CASSPGDRAKETQYF. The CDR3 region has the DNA TGTGCCAGCAGCCCCGGGGACAGGGCTAAAGAGACCCAGTACTTC. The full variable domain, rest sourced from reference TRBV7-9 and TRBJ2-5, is DTGVSQNPRHKITKRGQNVTFRCDPISEHNRLYWYRQTLGQGPEFLTYFQNEAQLEKSRLLSDRFSAERPKGSFSTLEIQRTEQGDSAMYLCASSPGDRAKETQYFGPGTRLLVL.

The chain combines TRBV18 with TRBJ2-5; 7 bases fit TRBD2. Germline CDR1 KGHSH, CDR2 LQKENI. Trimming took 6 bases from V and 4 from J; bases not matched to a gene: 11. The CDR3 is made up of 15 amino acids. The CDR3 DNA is TGTGCCAGCTCCGGTGGCGGCGGGAGCTTAGAGACCCAGTACTTC. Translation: CASSGGGGSLETQYF.

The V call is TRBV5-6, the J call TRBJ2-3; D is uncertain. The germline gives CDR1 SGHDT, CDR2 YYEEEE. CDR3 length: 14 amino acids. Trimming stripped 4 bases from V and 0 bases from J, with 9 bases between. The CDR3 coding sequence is TGTGCCAGCAGCGTAGGATCTAGCACAGATACGCAGTATTTT. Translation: CASSVGSSTDTQYF.

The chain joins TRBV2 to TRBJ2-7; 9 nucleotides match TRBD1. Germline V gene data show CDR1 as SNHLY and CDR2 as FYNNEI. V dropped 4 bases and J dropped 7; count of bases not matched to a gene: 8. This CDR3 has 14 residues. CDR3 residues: CASSGPGQGVEQYF. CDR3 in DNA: TGTGCCAGCAGTGGGCCGGGACAGGGAGTAGAGCAGTACTTC.

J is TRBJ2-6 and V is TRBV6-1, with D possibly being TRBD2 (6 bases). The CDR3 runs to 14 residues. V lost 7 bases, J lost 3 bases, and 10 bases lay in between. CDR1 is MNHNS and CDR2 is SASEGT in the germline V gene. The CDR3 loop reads CASTEGGGANVLTF. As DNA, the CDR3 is TGTGCCAGCACGGAGGGAGGTGGGGCCAACGTCCTGACTTTC.

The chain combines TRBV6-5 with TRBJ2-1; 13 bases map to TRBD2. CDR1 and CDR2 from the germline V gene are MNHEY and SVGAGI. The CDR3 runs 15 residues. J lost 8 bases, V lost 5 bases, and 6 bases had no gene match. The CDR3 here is CASSRLAGGRHEQFF. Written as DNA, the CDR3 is TGTGCCAGCAGTCGACTAGCGGGAGGTCGCCATGAGCAGTTCTTC.

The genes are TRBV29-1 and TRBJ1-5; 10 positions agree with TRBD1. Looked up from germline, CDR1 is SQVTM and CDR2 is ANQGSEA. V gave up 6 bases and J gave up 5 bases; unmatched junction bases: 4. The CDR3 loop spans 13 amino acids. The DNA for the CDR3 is TGCAGCGTCGGGACAGGGGTGCATCAGCCCCAGCATTTT. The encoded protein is CSVGTGVHQPQHF.

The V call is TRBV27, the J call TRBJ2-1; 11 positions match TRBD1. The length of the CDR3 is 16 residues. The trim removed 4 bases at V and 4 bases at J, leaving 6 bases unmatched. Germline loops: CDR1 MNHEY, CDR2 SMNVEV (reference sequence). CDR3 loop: CASSSAGTGGYNEQFF. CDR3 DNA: TGTGCCAGCAGTTCCGCCGGGACAGGGGGGTACAATGAGCAGTTCTTC.

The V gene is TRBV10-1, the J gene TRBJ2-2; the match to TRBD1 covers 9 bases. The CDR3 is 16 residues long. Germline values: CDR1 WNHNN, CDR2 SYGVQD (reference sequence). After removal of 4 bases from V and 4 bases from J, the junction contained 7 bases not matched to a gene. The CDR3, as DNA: TGCGCCAGCAGTGGATCTACAGGGGGCCGCACCGGGGAGCTGTTTTTT. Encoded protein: CASSGSTGGRTGELFF.

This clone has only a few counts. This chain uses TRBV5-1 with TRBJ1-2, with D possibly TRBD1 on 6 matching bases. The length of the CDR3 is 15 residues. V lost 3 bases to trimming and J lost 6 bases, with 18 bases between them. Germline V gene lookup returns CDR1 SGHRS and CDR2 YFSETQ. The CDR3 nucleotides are TGCGCCAGCAGCTGGGACCGACAGGATAGGGATGGCTACACCTTC. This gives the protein CASSWDRQDRDGYTF.

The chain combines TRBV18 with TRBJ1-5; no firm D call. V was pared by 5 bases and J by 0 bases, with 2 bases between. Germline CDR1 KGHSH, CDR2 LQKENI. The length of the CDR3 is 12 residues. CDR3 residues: CASSDSNQPQHF. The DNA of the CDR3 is TGTGCCAGCTCAGATAGCAATCAGCCCCAGCATTTT.

The DNA of the CDR3 is TGCGCCAGCAGCTTACAAGGACAGGGGGGCACTGAAGCTTTCTTT. Translation gives CASSLQGQGGTEAFF. The rearrangement links TRBV5-1 to TRBJ1-1; 10 bases line up with TRBD1. Germline V gives CDR1 SGHRS, CDR2 YFSETQ. CDR3 length: 15 residues. V shed 2 bases and J 4 bases; nucleotides not matched to a gene: 5.

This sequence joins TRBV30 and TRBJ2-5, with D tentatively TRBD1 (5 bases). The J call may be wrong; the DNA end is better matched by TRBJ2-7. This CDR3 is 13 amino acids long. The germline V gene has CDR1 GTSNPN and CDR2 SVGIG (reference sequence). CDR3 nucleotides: TGTGCCTGGAGTGGTCAGGGCAGTAACGAGCAGTACTTC. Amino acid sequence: CAWSGQGSNEQYF.

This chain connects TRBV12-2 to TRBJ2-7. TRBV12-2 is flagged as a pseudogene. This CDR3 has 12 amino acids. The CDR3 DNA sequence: TGTGCAAGTCGCCAAACCTCCTACGAGCAGTACTTC. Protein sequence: CASRQTSYEQYF.

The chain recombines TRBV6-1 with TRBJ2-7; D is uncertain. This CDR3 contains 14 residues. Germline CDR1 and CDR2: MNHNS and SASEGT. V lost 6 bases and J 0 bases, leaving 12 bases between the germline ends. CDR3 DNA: TGTGCCAGCAGAGGCCGGTGGTCCTCCTACGAGCAGTACTTC. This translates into CASRGRWSSYEQYF.

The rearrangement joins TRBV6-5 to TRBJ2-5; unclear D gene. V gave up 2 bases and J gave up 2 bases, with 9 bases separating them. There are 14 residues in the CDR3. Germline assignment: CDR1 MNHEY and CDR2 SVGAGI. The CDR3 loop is CASSYGTFQETQYF. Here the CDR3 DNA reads TGTGCCAGCAGTTACGGAACATTTCAAGAGACCCAGTACTTC.

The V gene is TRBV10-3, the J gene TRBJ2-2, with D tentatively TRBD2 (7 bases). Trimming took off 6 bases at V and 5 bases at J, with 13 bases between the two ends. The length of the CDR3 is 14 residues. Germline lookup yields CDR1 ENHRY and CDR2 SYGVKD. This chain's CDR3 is CAIRAGEGTGELFF. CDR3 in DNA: TGTGCCATCAGGGCAGGGGAGGGAACCGGGGAGCTGTTTTTT.

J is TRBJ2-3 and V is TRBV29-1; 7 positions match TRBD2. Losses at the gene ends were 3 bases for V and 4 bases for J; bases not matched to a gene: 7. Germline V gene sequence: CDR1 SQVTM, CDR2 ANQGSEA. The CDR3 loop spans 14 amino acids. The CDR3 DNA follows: TGCAGCGTTGATCCGACTAGCTTGGCAGATACGCAGTATTTT. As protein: CSVDPTSLADTQYF.

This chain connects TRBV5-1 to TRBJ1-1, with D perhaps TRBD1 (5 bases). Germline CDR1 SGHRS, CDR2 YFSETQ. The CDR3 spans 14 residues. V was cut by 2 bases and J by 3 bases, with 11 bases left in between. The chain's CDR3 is CASSFQGGDTEAFF. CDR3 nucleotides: TGCGCCAGCAGCTTCCAGGGAGGAGACACTGAAGCTTTCTTT. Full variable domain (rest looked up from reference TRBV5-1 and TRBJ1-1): KAGVTQTPRYLIKTRGQQVTLSCSPISGHRSVSWYQQTPGQGLQFLFEYFSETQRNKGNFPGRFSGRQFSNSRSEMNVSTLELGDSALYLCASSFQGGDTEAFFGQGTRLTVV.

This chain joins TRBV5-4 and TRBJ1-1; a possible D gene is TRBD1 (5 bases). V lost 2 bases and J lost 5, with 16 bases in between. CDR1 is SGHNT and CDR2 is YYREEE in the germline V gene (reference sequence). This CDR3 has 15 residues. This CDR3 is CASSLQTQEQTEAFF. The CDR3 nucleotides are TGTGCCAGCAGCTTACAGACACAGGAACAAACTGAAGCTTTCTTT.

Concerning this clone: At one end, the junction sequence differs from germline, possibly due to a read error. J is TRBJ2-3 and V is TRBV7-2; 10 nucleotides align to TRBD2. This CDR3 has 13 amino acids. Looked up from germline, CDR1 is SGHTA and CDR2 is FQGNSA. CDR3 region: CASSLESLAGVCF. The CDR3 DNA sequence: TGTGCCAGCAGCTTAGAGTCCCTAGCGGGAGTGTGCTTT.

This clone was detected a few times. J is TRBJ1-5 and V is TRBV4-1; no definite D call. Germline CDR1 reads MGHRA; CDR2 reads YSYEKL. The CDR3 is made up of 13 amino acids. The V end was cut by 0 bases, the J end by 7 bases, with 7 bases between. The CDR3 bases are TGCGCCAGCAGCCAAGAACAGAGGCAGCCCCAGCATTTT. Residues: CASSQEQRQPQHF.

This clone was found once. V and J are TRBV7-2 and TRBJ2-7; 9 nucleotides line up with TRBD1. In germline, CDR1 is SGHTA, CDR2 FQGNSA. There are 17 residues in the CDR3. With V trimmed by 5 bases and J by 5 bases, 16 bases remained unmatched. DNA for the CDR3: TGTGCCAGCAGCCCCGGGACAGGGAGGTTGCTTGGCGACGAGCAGTACTTC. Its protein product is CASSPGTGRLLGDEQYF. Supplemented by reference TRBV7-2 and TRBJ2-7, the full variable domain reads GAGVSQSPSNKVTEKGKDVELRCDPISGHTALYWYRQSLGQGLEFLIYFQGNSAPDKSGLPSDRFSAERTGGSVSTLTIQRTQQEDSAVYLCASSPGTGRLLGDEQYFGPGTRLTVT.

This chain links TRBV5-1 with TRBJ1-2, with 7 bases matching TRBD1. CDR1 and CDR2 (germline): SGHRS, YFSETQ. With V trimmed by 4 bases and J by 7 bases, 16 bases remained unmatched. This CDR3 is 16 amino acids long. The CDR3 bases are TGCGCCAGCAGCAACCTGGAGGGCAGGGGGGAGTCTGGCTACACCTTC. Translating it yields CASSNLEGRGESGYTF.

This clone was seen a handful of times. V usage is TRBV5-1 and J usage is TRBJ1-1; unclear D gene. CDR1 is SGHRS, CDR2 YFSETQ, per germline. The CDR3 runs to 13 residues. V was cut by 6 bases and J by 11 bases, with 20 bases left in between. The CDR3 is CASTPTEGGVAFF. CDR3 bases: TGCGCCAGCACCCCCACTGAGGGAGGTGTGGCTTTCTTT. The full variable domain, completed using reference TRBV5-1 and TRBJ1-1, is KAGVTQTPRYLIKTRGQQVTLSCSPISGHRSVSWYQQTPGQGLQFLFEYFSETQRNKGNFPGRFSGRQFSNSRSEMNVSTLELGDSALYLCASTPTEGGVAFFGQGTRLTVV.

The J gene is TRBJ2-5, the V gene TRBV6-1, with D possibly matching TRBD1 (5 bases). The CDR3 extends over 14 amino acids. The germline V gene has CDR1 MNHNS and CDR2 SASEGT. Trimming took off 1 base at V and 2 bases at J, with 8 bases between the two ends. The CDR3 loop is CASSEVSGQETQYF. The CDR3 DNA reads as TGTGCCAGCAGTGAAGTCTCAGGGCAAGAGACCCAGTACTTC.